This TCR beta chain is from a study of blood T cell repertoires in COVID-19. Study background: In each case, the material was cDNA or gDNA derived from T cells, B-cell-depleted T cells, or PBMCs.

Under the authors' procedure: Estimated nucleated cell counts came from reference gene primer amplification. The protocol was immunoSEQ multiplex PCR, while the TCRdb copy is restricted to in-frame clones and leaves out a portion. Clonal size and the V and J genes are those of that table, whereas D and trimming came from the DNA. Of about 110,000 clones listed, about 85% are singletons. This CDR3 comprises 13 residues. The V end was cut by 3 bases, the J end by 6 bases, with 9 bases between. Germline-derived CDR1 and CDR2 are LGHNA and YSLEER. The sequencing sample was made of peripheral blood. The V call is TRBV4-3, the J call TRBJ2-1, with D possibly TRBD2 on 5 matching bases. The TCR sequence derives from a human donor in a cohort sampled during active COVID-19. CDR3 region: CASSHVASNEQFF. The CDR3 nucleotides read TGCGCCAGCAGCCATGTAGCGTCCAATGAGCAGTTCTTC.